These 14 T cell receptor beta chains originate from one sample sequenced in a study of shared clonotypes between healthy human individuals. Produced via immunoSEQ multiplex PCR; TCRdb's table is partial and in-frame only. The sample shows more than 2 million clones, about 94% of them seen only once. The material sequenced was naive CD4+ T cells sorted from blood. As to subset: CD45RA+ positively selected. The source is a man younger than 35 in good health.

This sequence joins TRBV10-3 and TRBJ1-5, with a possible D match to TRBD1 (5 bases). Germline-derived CDR1 and CDR2 are ENHRY and SYGVKD. Trimming took 1 base from V and 2 from J, leaving 12 bases between them. The CDR3 covers 16 residues. DNA for the CDR3: TGTGCCATCAGTGAGTTTGGGGGTGTGGGCAATCAGCCCCAGCATTTT. Its translation: CAISEFGGVGNQPQHF.

The chain joins TRBV7-2 to TRBJ2-2; 11 bases are shared with TRBD2. The germline gives CDR1 SGHTA, CDR2 FQGNSA. CDR3 length: 16 amino acids. Trimming cost V 2 bases and J 4 bases; bases outside gene matches: 3. Here the CDR3 reads CASSLLGLAATGELFF. CDR3 DNA sequence: TGTGCCAGCAGCTTATTGGGACTAGCGGCCACCGGGGAGCTGTTTTTT.

This chain joins TRBV5-1 and TRBJ2-3; 10 bases agree with TRBD2. The CDR3 sequence is 15 residues long. The J segment lost 10 bases and the V segment lost 3 bases, leaving 11 bases of the junction unmatched. Germline assignment: CDR1 SGHRS and CDR2 YFSETQ. The CDR3 region has the DNA TGCGCCAGCAGCTCTGAGCGGGAGGGCCCGTGGGCGCAGTATTTT. Amino acids: CASSSEREGPWAQYF.

As to this clone: The same CDR3 also results from other DNA sequences found in this sample. The rearrangement joins TRBV7-9 to TRBJ1-2; D is possibly TRBD1 (5 bases). The CDR3 has 12 amino acids. V lost 0 bases and J 6 bases, leaving 5 bases between the germline ends. Germline loops: CDR1 SEHNR, CDR2 FQNEAQ (reference sequence). Here the CDR3 reads CASSLAGDGYTF. CDR3 coding DNA: TGTGCCAGCAGCTTAGCGGGGGATGGCTACACCTTC.

The chain is built from TRBV5-1 and TRBJ2-7; D is unresolved. Looked up from germline, CDR1 is SGHRS and CDR2 is YFSETQ. V lost 4 bases and J 3 bases, leaving 14 bases between the germline ends. The CDR3 spans 14 residues. The CDR3: CASSADSIYYEQYF. CDR3 nucleotide sequence: TGCGCCAGCAGCGCAGACTCGATTTACTACGAGCAGTACTTC.

The chain combines TRBV5-4 with TRBJ2-7; no clear D. This CDR3 has 15 residues. Trimming removed 1 base from V and 3 bases from J, with 14 bases in between. From germline, CDR1 is SGHNT and CDR2 YYREEE (reference sequence). The CDR3 DNA sequence: TGTGCCAGCAGCTTGTTTTCCCTAACTAACTACGAGCAGTACTTC. Translated, it gives CASSLFSLTNYEQYF.

The chain has TRBV5-6 and TRBJ1-5; D unresolved. The ends were cut back, 0 bases at V and 3 bases at J, with 10 bases in the middle. The V gene's germline CDR1 is SGHDT and CDR2 YYEEEE. The CDR3 runs 15 residues. The CDR3 sequence: CASSLGQVNNQPQHF. The CDR3 bases are TGTGCCAGCAGCTTGGGGCAGGTTAACAATCAGCCCCAGCATTTT.

This clone showed up just once. In the same sample, other DNA sequences code for this CDR3. The chain employs TRBV5-6 and TRBJ2-3; tentative D call: TRBD2 (5 bases). V lost 0 bases and J lost 0, with 8 bases in between. CDR1 is SGHDT, CDR2 YYEEEE, per germline. This CDR3 is 15 amino acids long. The CDR3 DNA reads TGTGCCAGCAGCTTGGTCGCGGGTAGCACAGATACGCAGTATTTT. Translated: CASSLVAGSTDTQYF.

CDR3: CASSTGLAGEADTQYF. CDR3 in DNA: TGTGCCAGCAGTACCGGACTAGCGGGAGAGGCAGATACGCAGTATTTT. This sequence joins TRBV6-6 and TRBJ2-3; TRBD2 aligns across 13 bases. This CDR3 comprises 16 residues. CDR1 MNHNY and CDR2 SVGAGI come from the germline V gene (reference sequence). V dropped 5 bases and J dropped 4; count of bases not matched to a gene: 6.

The genes are TRBV19 and TRBJ1-2, with unresolved D. Germline V gives CDR1 LNHDA, CDR2 SQIVND (reference sequence). This CDR3 has 15 residues. The germline V and J ends were trimmed by 7 bases and 4 bases, with 19 bases remaining between them. The CDR3 reads CASNPGIWLGYGYTF. CDR3 DNA: TGTGCCAGTAACCCCGGAATCTGGCTGGGCTATGGCTACACCTTC.

The V gene is TRBV5-1, the J gene TRBJ2-5; weak D call: TRBD2 (5 bases). Trimming shortened V by 4 bases and J by 5 bases, and 15 bases separated the two germline ends. This CDR3 has 14 residues. CDR1 is SGHRS and CDR2 is YFSETQ in the germline V gene. CDR3 in amino acids: CASSHDTGGETQYF. CDR3 DNA: TGCGCCAGCAGCCATGACACCGGCGGGGAGACCCAGTACTTC.

The genes are TRBV5-1 and TRBJ1-6; 11 nucleotides line up with TRBD1. V gave up 5 bases and J gave up 9 bases; unmatched junction bases: 4. CDR1 is SGHRS and CDR2 is YFSETQ in the germline V gene. The length of the CDR3 is 14 residues. The chain's CDR3 is CASRQGTGGSPLHF. In nucleotides, the CDR3 is TGCGCCAGCAGACAGGGGACAGGGGGTTCACCCCTCCACTTT.

On this clone: Other nucleotide sequences in the sample specify the same CDR3. This chain uses TRBV2 with TRBJ2-3; D is unresolved. The V and J ends lost 6 bases and 7 bases respectively, with 11 bases between them. Per germline, CDR1 SNHLY and CDR2 FYNNEI. This CDR3 is built from 12 residues. CDR3 in DNA: TGTGCCAGCAGACTCGCCGGGTATACGCAGTATTTT. Encoded protein: CASRLAGYTQYF.

This clone was counted once. The rearrangement uses TRBV28 and TRBJ1-1, with D hard to call. The V end was cut by 9 bases, the J end by 1 base, with 15 bases between. The CDR3 totals 14 residues. Looked up from germline, CDR1 is MDHEN and CDR2 is SYDVKM. CDR3 region: CASYTAGGNTEAFF. CDR3 nucleotide sequence: TGTGCCAGTTACACGGCAGGTGGGAACACTGAAGCTTTCTTT.